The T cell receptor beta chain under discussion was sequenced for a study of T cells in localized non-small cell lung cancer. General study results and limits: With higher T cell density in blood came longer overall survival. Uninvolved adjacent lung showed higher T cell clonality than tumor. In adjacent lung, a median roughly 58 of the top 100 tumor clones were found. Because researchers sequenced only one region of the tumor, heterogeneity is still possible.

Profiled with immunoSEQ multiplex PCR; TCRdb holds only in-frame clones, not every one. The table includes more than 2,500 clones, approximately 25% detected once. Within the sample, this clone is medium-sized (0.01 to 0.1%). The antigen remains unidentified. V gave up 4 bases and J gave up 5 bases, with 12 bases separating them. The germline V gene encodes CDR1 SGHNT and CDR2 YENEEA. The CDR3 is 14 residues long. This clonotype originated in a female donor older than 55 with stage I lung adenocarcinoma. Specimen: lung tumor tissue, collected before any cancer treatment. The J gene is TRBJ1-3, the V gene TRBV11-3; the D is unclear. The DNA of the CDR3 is TGTGCCAGCAGCTACAGAAACGCGAGAAACACCATATATTTT. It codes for CASSYRNARNTIYF.